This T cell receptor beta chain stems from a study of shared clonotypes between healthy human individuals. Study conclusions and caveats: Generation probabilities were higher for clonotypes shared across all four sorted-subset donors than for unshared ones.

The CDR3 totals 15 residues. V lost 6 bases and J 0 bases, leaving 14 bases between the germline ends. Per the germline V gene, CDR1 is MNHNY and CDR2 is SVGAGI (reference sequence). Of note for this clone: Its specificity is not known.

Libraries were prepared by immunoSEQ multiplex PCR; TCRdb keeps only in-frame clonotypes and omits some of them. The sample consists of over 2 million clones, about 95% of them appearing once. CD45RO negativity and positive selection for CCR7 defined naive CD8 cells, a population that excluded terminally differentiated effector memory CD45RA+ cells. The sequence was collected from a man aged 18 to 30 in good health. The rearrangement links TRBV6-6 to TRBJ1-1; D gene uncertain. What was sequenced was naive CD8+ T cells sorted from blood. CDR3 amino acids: CASSPGGKMNTEAFF. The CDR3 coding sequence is TGTGCCAGCAGCCCCGGTGGGAAAATGAACACTGAAGCTTTCTTT.